The clone carrying this T cell receptor (beta chain) was observed many times. Antigen: not known. MiXCR, applied by TCRdb to the reads, yields one record per CDR3 protein. The sample shows about 110,000 distinct CDR3 sequences, roughly 39% of them seen only once. The CDR3 length is 12 residues. The germline gives CDR1 MNHNY, CDR2 SVGAGI (reference sequence). V lost 6 bases to trimming and J lost 3 bases; unmatched junction nucleotides: 2. This entry comes from a study of T cell repertoires in cytomegalovirus infection. Overall study context: From public TCR beta signatures came an indication of both CMV infection and matching HLA type.

The genes are TRBV6-6 and TRBJ2-7; TRBD2 agrees at 7 bases. The sample here was CD8+ T cells from cultured PBMCs, taken from culture after CMV antigen stimulation. The TCR was taken from a human donor in good health (CMV status not recorded). Some clones in this sample may be carry-over from other donors' samples. The CDR3 sequence: CASSSGGYEQYF. The CDR3 DNA is TGTGCCAGCAGCTCGGGGGGCTACGAGCAGTACTTC.